This T cell receptor (beta chain) was sequenced in a study of blood T cell repertoires in COVID-19. Study summary: Material from acute and convalescent COVID-19 was sourced from the United States, Italy and Spain. PBMCs, B-cell-depleted T cells, or T cells provided the cDNA or gDNA that made up the material.

As handled by the study authors: From reference gene primer amplification, estimates of nucleated cell counts were derived. Some clones are missing from TCRdb's copy, which holds only in-frame ones; the method was immunoSEQ multiplex PCR. Clone size and the V and J calls come from that table; the DNA yielded D and trimming. The sample holds 130,000 to 150,000 clones, over 75% seen once. The sequencing sample was made of peripheral blood. The sequence derives from a man aged 60 to 75 with active or convalescent COVID-19.

In DNA form, the CDR3 reads TGCGCCAGCAGCTTGGGACAGGGGGCGGGCACAGATACGCAGTATTTT. Translation: CASSLGQGAGTDTQYF. The chain combines TRBV5-1 with TRBJ2-3; 10 bases line up with TRBD1. The CDR3 consists of 16 residues. The V gene's germline CDR1 is SGHRS and CDR2 YFSETQ. V dropped 0 bases and J dropped 1; count of bases not matched to a gene: 2.